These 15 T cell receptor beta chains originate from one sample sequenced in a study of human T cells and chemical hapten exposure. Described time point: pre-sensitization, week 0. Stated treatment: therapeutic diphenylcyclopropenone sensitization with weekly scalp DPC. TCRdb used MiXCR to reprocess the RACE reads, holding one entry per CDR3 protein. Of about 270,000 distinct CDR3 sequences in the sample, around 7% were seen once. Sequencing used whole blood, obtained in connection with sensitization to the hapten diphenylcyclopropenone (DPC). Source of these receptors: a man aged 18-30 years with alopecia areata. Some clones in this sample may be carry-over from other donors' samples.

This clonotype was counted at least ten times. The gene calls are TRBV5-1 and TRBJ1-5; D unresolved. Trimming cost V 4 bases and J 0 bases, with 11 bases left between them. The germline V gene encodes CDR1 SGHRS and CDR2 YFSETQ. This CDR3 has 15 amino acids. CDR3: CASSLGPNSNQPQHF. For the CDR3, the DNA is TGCGCCAGCAGCCTTGGTCCGAATAGCAATCAGCCCCAGCATTTT.

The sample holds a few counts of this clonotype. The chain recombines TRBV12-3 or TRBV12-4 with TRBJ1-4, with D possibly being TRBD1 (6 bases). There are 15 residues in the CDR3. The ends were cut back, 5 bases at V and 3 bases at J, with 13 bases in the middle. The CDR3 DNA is TGTGCCAGCAGTCTATCAGGGGAGGCTAATGAAAAACTGTTTTTT. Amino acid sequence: CASSLSGEANEKLFF.

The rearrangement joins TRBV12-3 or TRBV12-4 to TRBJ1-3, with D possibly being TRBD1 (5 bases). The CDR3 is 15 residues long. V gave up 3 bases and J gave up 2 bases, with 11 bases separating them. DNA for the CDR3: TGTGCCAGCAGTTTCAGACAGATCACTGGAAACACCATATATTTT. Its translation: CASSFRQITGNTIYF.

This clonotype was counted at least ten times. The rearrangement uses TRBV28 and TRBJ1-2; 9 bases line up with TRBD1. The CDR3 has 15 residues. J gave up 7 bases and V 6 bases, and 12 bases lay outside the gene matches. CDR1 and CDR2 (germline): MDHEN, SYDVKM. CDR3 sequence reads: CASRTRDREGTGYTF. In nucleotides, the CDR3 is TGTGCCAGCAGGACTCGGGACAGGGAAGGGACTGGCTACACCTTC.

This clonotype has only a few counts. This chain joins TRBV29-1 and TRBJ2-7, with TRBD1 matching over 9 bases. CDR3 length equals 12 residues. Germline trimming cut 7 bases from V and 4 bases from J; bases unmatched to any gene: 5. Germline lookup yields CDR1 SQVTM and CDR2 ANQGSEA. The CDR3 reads CSAGQGFYEQYF. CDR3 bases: TGCAGCGCAGGACAGGGGTTTTACGAGCAGTACTTC.

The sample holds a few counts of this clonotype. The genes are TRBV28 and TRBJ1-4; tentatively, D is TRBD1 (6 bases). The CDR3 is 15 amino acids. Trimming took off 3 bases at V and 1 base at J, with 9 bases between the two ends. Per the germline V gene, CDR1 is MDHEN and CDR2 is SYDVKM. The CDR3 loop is CASSFRGITNEKLFF. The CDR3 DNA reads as TGTGCCAGCAGTTTTAGGGGGATAACTAATGAAAAACTGTTTTTT.

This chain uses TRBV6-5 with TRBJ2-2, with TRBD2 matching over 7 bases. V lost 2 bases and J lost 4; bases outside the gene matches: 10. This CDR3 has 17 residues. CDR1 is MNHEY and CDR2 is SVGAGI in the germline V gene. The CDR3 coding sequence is TGTGCCAGCAGTTACGCACGGGTAGTAGCGGGCACCGGGGAGCTGTTTTTT. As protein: CASSYARVVAGTGELFF.

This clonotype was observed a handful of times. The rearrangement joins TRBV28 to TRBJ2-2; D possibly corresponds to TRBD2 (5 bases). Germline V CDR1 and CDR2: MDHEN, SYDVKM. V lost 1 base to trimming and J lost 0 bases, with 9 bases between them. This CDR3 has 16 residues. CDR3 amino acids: CASSLFGESNTGELFF. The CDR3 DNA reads TGTGCCAGCAGTTTATTCGGGGAATCGAACACCGGGGAGCTGTTTTTT.

Here the CDR3 DNA reads TGCAGTGCAAACAGGGTCGCGGATGAAAAACTGTTTTTT. Translating gives CSANRVADEKLFF. The rearrangement joins TRBV20-1 to TRBJ1-4; D may be TRBD1 (6 bases). Germline V CDR1 and CDR2: DFQATT, SNEGSKA (reference sequence). V was pared by 6 bases and J by 6 bases, with 14 bases between. The CDR3 is 13 amino acids.

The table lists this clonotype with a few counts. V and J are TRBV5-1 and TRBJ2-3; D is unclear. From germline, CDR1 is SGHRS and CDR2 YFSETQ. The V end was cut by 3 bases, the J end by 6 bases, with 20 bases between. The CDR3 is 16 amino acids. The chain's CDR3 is CASSSLAQDGPDTQYF. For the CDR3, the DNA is TGCGCCAGCAGCTCATTAGCCCAGGATGGCCCGGATACGCAGTATTTT.

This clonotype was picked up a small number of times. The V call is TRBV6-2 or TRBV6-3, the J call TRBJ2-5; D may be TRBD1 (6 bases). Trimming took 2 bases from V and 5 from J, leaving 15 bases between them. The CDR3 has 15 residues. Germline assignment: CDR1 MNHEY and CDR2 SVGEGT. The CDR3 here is CASSYGVGAVETQYF. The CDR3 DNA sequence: TGTGCCAGCAGTTACGGTGTGGGGGCTGTGGAGACCCAGTACTTC.

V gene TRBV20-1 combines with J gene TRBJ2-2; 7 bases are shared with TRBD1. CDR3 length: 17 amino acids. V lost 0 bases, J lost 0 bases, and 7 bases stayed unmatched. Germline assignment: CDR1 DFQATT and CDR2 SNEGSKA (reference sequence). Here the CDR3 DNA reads TGCAGTGCTAGAGAGAAAACGGACAGGCCGAACACCGGGGAGCTGTTTTTT. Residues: CSAREKTDRPNTGELFF.

CDR3 DNA: TGTGCCAGCAGTGCTACAGGGCCAACGCAGTATTTT. This codes for CASSATGPTQYF. This sequence joins TRBV6-1 and TRBJ2-3; the D gene is possibly TRBD1 (6 bases). Between the trimmed V and J ends, which lost 4 bases and 9 bases, there was a span of 11 bases. The CDR3 extends over 12 amino acids. Per the germline V gene, CDR1 is MNHNS and CDR2 is SASEGT.

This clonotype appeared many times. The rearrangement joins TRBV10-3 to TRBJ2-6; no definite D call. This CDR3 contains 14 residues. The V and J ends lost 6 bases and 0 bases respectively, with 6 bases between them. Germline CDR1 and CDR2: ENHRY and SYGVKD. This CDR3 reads CAISQDSGANVLTF. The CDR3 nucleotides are TGTGCCATCAGCCAGGACTCTGGGGCCAACGTCCTGACTTTC.

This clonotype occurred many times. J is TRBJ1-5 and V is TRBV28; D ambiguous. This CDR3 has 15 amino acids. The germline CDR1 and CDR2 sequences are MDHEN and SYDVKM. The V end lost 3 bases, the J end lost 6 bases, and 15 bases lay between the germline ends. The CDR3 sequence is CASSLDSLVSQPQHF. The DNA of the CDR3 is TGTGCCAGCAGTTTGGATTCCCTCGTTAGTCAGCCCCAGCATTTT.